These 14 T cell receptor beta chains share one sample of origin, sequenced in a study of shared clonotypes between healthy human individuals. Assay: immunoSEQ multiplex PCR; the TCRdb copy retains only in-frame clones and omits some. Seen here are more than 2 million clones, roughly 94% observed once, and the top ten hold 0.1% to 0.15%. Sequences were obtained from naive CD4+ T cells sorted from blood. Subset described: CD45RA+ positively selected. The receptors were sampled from a man aged 18-30 years in good health.

As regards this clone: Within the sample, other DNA sequences also encode this same CDR3. The J gene is TRBJ1-4, the V gene TRBV4-1, with D maybe TRBD1 (6 bases). CDR3 size: 15 residues. Trimming removed 3 bases from V and 1 base from J, with 9 bases in between. Germline V gene lookup returns CDR1 MGHRA and CDR2 YSYEKL. The CDR3 loop is CASSQLQGTNEKLFF. CDR3 coding DNA: TGCGCCAGCAGCCAGTTACAGGGAACTAATGAAAAACTGTTTTTT.

As concerns this clone: Other DNA sequences in this sample translate to the same CDR3. The chain is built from TRBV5-4 and TRBJ2-7, with 12 bases that match TRBD2. In germline, CDR1 is SGHNT, CDR2 YYREEE (reference sequence). V shed 2 bases, J shed 1 base, and the junction held 1 base outside the gene matches. The CDR3 consists of 15 residues. In nucleotides, the CDR3 is TGTGCCAGCAGCTTAGGGACTAGCGGGTCCTACGAGCAGTACTTC. This sequence encodes CASSLGTSGSYEQYF.

The rearrangement uses TRBV5-1 and TRBJ2-7; 9 bases agree with TRBD1. The germline V gene encodes CDR1 SGHRS and CDR2 YFSETQ. V lost 5 bases to trimming and J lost 4 bases; unmatched junction nucleotides: 10. The CDR3 is 15 amino acids. The CDR3 DNA sequence: TGCGCCAGCAGTGTAGGGACAGGGCGTAGTTACGAGCAGTACTTC. Amino acid sequence: CASSVGTGRSYEQYF.

This sequence joins TRBV6-5 and TRBJ2-7, with no clear D. This CDR3 comprises 14 residues. From germline, CDR1 is MNHEY and CDR2 SVGAGI. The ends were cut back, 6 bases at V and 0 bases at J, with 12 bases in the middle. The CDR3 sequence: CASRISRSSYEQYF. The CDR3 DNA reads as TGTGCCAGCAGAATTTCCAGAAGCTCCTACGAGCAGTACTTC.

The V gene is TRBV29-1, the J gene TRBJ2-7, with 8 bases that match TRBD1. The germline gives CDR1 SQVTM, CDR2 ANQGSEA. This CDR3 is 14 amino acids long. J lost 0 bases, V lost 7 bases, and 8 bases had no gene match. CDR3 amino acids: CSAGQGGISYEQYF. For the CDR3, the DNA is TGCAGCGCCGGACAGGGCGGGATCTCCTACGAGCAGTACTTC.

The chain combines TRBV5-1 with TRBJ2-2; D uncertain. This CDR3 has 14 amino acids. With 1 base removed from V and 5 bases from J, the gap between germline ends came to 9 bases. Germline V gene data show CDR1 as SGHRS and CDR2 as YFSETQ. CDR3 residues: CASSLYLGTGELFF. The CDR3 DNA reads as TGCGCCAGCAGCTTGTATTTAGGTACCGGGGAGCTGTTTTTT. Complete variable domain (other parts from reference TRBV5-1 and TRBJ2-2): KAGVTQTPRYLIKTRGQQVTLSCSPISGHRSVSWYQQTPGQGLQFLFEYFSETQRNKGNFPGRFSGRQFSNSRSEMNVSTLELGDSALYLCASSLYLGTGELFFGEGSRLTVL.

This sequence joins TRBV9 and TRBJ2-1; 7 bases are shared with TRBD2. Germline CDR1 is SGDLS and CDR2 is YYNGEE. This CDR3 is built from 18 residues. Trimming took 0 bases from V and 5 from J; bases not matched to a gene: 14. The CDR3 here is CASSVAPRRGAGDNEQFF. CDR3 sequence (DNA): TGTGCCAGCAGCGTAGCGCCCCGACGTGGGGCGGGGGACAATGAGCAGTTCTTC.

The V call is TRBV11-2, the J call TRBJ2-1; the match to TRBD2 covers 11 bases. V trimming: 5 bases; J trimming: 4 bases; junction bases outside the gene matches: 4. Per germline, CDR1 SGHAT and CDR2 FQNNGV. The CDR3 totals 15 residues. In DNA, the CDR3 is TGTGCCAGCAGCCCTAGACTAGCGGGGTACAATGAGCAGTTCTTC. This translates into CASSPRLAGYNEQFF.

This chain links TRBV2 with TRBJ2-7; D possibly corresponds to TRBD2 (7 bases). The CDR3 totals 14 residues. Trimming left V 7 bases short and J 2 bases short, with 15 bases between. Germline V gives CDR1 SNHLY, CDR2 FYNNEI. This CDR3 reads CASTKGGVTYEQYF. The DNA of the CDR3 is TGTGCCAGCACCAAAGGGGGGGTAACCTACGAGCAGTACTTC.

This chain links TRBV27 with TRBJ2-3, with D perhaps matching TRBD1 (5 bases). This CDR3 is 18 amino acids long. V was clipped by 0 bases and J by 4 bases, with 20 bases between them. In germline, CDR1 is MNHEY, CDR2 SMNVEV (reference sequence). The CDR3 sequence is CASSLSVLMQGRADTQYF. The DNA of the CDR3 is TGTGCCAGCAGTTTATCGGTGCTCATGCAGGGCCGGGCAGATACGCAGTATTTT.

V gene TRBV23-1 combines with J gene TRBJ1-1; TRBD1 agrees at 8 bases. TRBV23-1 counts as an open reading frame of uncertain function. After removal of 0 bases from V and 3 bases from J, the junction contained 9 bases not matched to a gene. CDR3 size: 17 residues. The CDR3 DNA reads TGCGCCAGCAGTCAATCTAAGGGGACAGGTGAGGACACTGAAGCTTTCTTT. Residues: CASSQSKGTGEDTEAFF.

The chain links TRBV5-1 to TRBJ2-2, with D tentatively TRBD2 (6 bases). Trimming left V 4 bases short and J 3 bases short, with 19 bases between. Looked up from germline, CDR1 is SGHRS and CDR2 is YFSETQ. This CDR3 is built from 17 residues. As DNA, the CDR3 is TGCGCCAGCAGCCTGCCCGGGGTAGCGGTTCACACCGGGGAGCTGTTTTTT. It is translated as CASSLPGVAVHTGELFF.

V usage is TRBV10-3 and J usage is TRBJ1-5; no clear D. Between the trimmed V and J ends, which lost 8 bases and 1 base, there was a span of 12 bases. Germline values: CDR1 ENHRY, CDR2 SYGVKD. The CDR3 runs to 14 residues. CDR3 residues: CAIGGGGSNQPQHF. For the CDR3, the DNA is TGTGCCATCGGCGGTGGTGGGAGCAATCAGCCCCAGCATTTT.

This clone showed up just once. V is TRBV7-2 and J is TRBJ1-1, with TRBD1 identical over 10 bases. V was clipped by 1 base and J by 8 bases; unmatched bases: 4. CDR3 size: 14 residues. From germline, CDR1 is SGHTA and CDR2 FQGNSA. The CDR3 protein is CASSLEGDRGEAFF. The CDR3 DNA follows: TGTGCCAGCAGCTTAGAGGGGGACAGGGGAGAAGCTTTCTTT. Together with reference TRBV7-2 and TRBJ1-1, the CDR3 gives the full variable domain: GAGVSQSPSNKVTEKGKDVELRCDPISGHTALYWYRQSLGQGLEFLIYFQGNSAPDKSGLPSDRFSAERTGGSVSTLTIQRTQQEDSAVYLCASSLEGDRGEAFFGQGTRLTVV.